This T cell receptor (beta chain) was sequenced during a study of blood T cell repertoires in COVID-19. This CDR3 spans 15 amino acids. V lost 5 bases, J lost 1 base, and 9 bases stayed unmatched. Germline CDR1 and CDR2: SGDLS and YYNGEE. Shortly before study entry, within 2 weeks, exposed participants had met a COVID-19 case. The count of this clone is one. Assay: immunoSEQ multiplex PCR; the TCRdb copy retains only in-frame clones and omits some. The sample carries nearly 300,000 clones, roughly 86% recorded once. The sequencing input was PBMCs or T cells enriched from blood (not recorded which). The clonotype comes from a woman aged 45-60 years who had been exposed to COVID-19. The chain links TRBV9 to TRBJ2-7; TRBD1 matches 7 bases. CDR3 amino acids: CASSRGGSLSYEQYF. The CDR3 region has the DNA TGTGCCAGCAGTCGAGGGGGCTCCCTTTCCTACGAGCAGTACTTC. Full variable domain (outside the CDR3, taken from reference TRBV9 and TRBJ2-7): DSGVTQTPKHLITATGQRVTLRCSPRSGDLSVYWYQQSLDQGLQFLIQYYNGEERAKGNILERFSAQQFPDLHSELNLSSLELGDSALYFCASSRGGSLSYEQYFGPGTRLTVT.